This T cell receptor beta chain was captured in a study of T cell responses to AZD1222 COVID-19 vaccine (dated by TCRdb to the early 2020s). Background for the entire study: AZD1222 recipients given second doses at about 4 weeks or at about 12 weeks were pooled, since spike-specific TCR depth and breadth were not found to differ between the two schedules. TCR sequencing covered 233 trial participants: 200 to 210 given two doses of AZD1222 and some 25 given two doses of MenACWY control vaccine. Trial participants were enrolled into age subgroups of 18-55, 56-69 and 70-plus years, which contained about 160, 30 and 59 TCR-sequenced participants, respectively.

The label giving this sample's time point can be read as: baseline before first vaccination. Samples from vaccinated people were obtained from the UK trials COV001 and COV002, which included a single-blind randomized controlled phase 2/3 trial of AZD1222 (ChAdOx1 nCoV-19) in healthy adults. Trial participant PBMC samples were collected at day 0 and day 28 after the second dose for TCRbeta chain sequencing. The paper as a whole reports these results and caveats: Reportedly, close to half of the unique spike-specific TCRs recognized epitopes lying outside the regions that are mutated in the B.1.351 and B.1.1.7 variants. Most participants were white British and females outnumbered males, and the authors suggested that clonal diversity may have been underestimated. Conclusions about previously exposed vaccinees were limited because only six or seven AZD1222 recipients were SARS-CoV-2 seropositive at baseline. Because no day 14 peak-response samples were available, the repertoires could be characterized only after the peak T cell response. The 56-69-year group was small, and its depth increase did not reach significance, likely because of low power. After two AZD1222 doses, spike-specific TCR breadth and depth were significantly higher than at day 0 and than in MenACWY recipients. The whole spike protein was spanned by vaccine-associated CD4 TCRs, and dominant responses were seen in regions 160-218 and 743-854.

Points on this clone: There is no known antigen for this receptor. Base qualities are not at hand, and no much larger clone is one base apart.

The CDR3 sequence holds 15 residues, the cysteine and phenylalanine included. Of all the DNA, just the CDR3 is kept, 45 bases in frame from base 1. A distance of 20 bases separates the germline ends of V and J, which lose 8 bases and 4 bases respectively. CDR1 MDHEN and CDR2 SYDVKM are derived from the germline V gene. The CDR3 regions of human TCRbeta chains were subjected to immunosequencing. Under the source paper's analysis protocol: TCRs in the repertoires were matched against a reference library of SARS-CoV-2-specific TCRs that had been generated with the MIRA antigen-specificity platform. Breadth was defined as the fraction of unique TCRs that were SARS-CoV-2-associated. Depth was defined as the fraction of total T cells that were SARS-CoV-2-associated. Using the MIRA data, every spike-specific TCR was mapped to the spike region that the TCR reacted to and assigned to either a CD4 or a CD8 class. Log10-transformed breadth and depth values were compared by one-way ANOVA with Sidak's multiple comparisons tests. In its TCRdb copy, this immuneACCESS table keeps in-frame sequences only and misses some clones. Where compared with another copy, unresolved V genes explain less than half of these, and the others have no known cause. V and J calls and clone size are copied from that table; D and trimming were computed from the DNA. The sample includes under 150,000 clones, with approximately 93% observed a single time. The ten largest clonotypes hold more than 4.5% of the sample.

This TCR came from an adult in good health. Rearrangement joined TRBV28 to TRBJ1-2; TRBD1 could be the D gene, as 5 bases match. The starting material was peripheral blood, obtained on day 0 of AZD1222 vaccination. The bases read TGTGCCAGCCACGCGGCGGGCAGGGCCCCCTATGGCTACACCTTC. It is translated as CASHAAGRAPYGYTF.